In its sample, the clone carrying this TCR beta chain was seen once. This sample is part of a study of T cell changes during pregnancy in multiple sclerosis. This table comes from immunoSEQ multiplex PCR, and its TCRdb copy is limited to in-frame clones, with some not included. The repertoire holds 95,000 to 110,000 clones, with about nine tenths as singletons. The CDR3 has 15 residues. Germline V gene data show CDR1 as SGHDT and CDR2 as YYEEEE. Unmatched junction bases numbered 2, after V lost 1 base and J lost 1 base. The sequence was collected from a female donor in good health, enrolled as a control in a pregnancy study. The rearrangement uses TRBV5-6 and TRBJ1-5; 7 nucleotides agree with TRBD1. The sample consisted of peripheral blood, taken in the third trimester of pregnancy. CDR3 amino acids: CASSLQDRSNQPQHF. CDR3 DNA: TGTGCCAGCAGCTTGCAGGACAGGAGCAATCAGCCCCAGCATTTT.